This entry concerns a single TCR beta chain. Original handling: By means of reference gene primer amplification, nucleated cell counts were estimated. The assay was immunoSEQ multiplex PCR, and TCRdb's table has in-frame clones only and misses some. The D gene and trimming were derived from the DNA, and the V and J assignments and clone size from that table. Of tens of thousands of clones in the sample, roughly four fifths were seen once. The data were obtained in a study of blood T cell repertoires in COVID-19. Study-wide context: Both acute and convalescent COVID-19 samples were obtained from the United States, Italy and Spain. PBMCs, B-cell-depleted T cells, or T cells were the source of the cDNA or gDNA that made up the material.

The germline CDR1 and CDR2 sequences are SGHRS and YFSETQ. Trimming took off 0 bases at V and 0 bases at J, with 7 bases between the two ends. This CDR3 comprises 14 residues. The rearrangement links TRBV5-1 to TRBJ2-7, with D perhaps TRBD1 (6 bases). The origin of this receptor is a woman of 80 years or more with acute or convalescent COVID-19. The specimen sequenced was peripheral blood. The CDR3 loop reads CASSLGGLSYEQYF. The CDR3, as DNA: TGCGCCAGCAGCTTGGGGGGGCTCTCCTACGAGCAGTACTTC.